The source of this T cell receptor (beta chain) is a study of shared clonotypes between healthy human individuals. Study at large: Each donor's CD4 naive and CD4 memory cells filled three plates apiece, CD8 naive two, and CD8 memory one.

Clones were sequenced by immunoSEQ multiplex PCR, and TCRdb holds only the in-frame ones, with some missing. The sample contains some 680,000 clones, more than 70% of which appear only once. Overall study results and limits: Naive subsets typically showed greater estimated richness than memory subsets.

J was trimmed by 4 bases and V by 10 bases; bases with no gene match: 2. The germline V gene has CDR1 SNHLY and CDR2 FYNNEI. The CDR3 spans 11 residues. On this clone itself: Antigen specificity is unknown.

Sequencing was done on a sample of memory CD4+ T cells sorted from blood. Subset specified: CD45RA-negative fraction. The chain couples TRBV2 to TRBJ2-7; the match to TRBD2 covers 9 bases. This TCR was sampled from a woman in her twenties or thirties in good health. The CDR3 coding sequence is TGTGCCATTAGCGGGAGTTACGAGCAGTACTTC. It codes for CAISGSYEQYF.